This T cell receptor beta chain was identified during a study of cytomegalovirus exposure and HLA in healthy donors. Worth noting for this clone: What it binds is not known.

V was pared by 4 bases and J by 2 bases, with 12 bases between. This CDR3 is 15 amino acids long. Germline V gene sequence: CDR1 SEHNR, CDR2 FQNEAQ (reference sequence). Study-wide points: Relative to equally common others, HLA-associated TCR beta chains showed greater clonal expansion in a later analysis. Listed as cytomegalovirus-associated were over 150 TCR beta chains. Rarity marked most TCR sequences, yet some public TCRs occurred in many donors.

Primers included in the PCR were 60 Vbeta and 13 Jbeta primers. Assay: immunoSEQ multiplex PCR; the TCRdb copy retains only in-frame clones and omits some. The sample has some 140,000 clones; under 80% are singletons. J is TRBJ1-5 and V is TRBV7-9; weak D call: TRBD1 (5 bases). This clonotype was obtained from a man aged 18 to 35 in good health and CMV-seropositive. What was sequenced was PBMCs. The CDR3 region is CASSSLGAGNQPQHF. CDR3 nucleotide sequence: TGTGCCAGCAGCTCCCTTGGGGCAGGCAATCAGCCCCAGCATTTT.